This is a list of T cell receptor beta chains from one sample in a study of shared clonotypes between healthy human individuals. Sequencing used immunoSEQ multiplex PCR; TCRdb keeps in-frame clones, though not all of them. The data hold 550,000 to 850,000 clones, with about 74% observed a single time. Sequenced input: memory CD4+ T cells sorted from blood. The receptors shown here come from a woman aged 25-40 years in good health. Each CDR3 is given with its conserved first and last residue. D genes are given only for firm matches. Clone size, where shown, is once, few, many, or a class for clones that have expanded.

>TRBV19|-|TRBJ2-2|-
TGTGCCAGTAGTATTTCATTGGGGCTGAGTACCGGGGAGCTGTTTTTT
CASSISLGLSTGELFF
>TRBV7-8|TRBD1|TRBJ1-5|-
TGTGCCAGCAGCTTAACCTTACCGGACAGGGGTCAGCCCCAGCATTTT
CASSLTLPDRGQPQHF
>TRBV7-9|-|TRBJ1-2|few
TGTGCCAGCAGTGGCAATCCGAACTATGGCTACACCTTC
CASSGNPNYGYTF
>TRBV11-2|TRBD1|TRBJ1-2|-
TGTGCCAGCAGCTTGACAGGGGGGTTCGGCTACACCTTC
CASSLTGGFGYTF
>TRBV19|-|TRBJ1-2|-
TGTGCCAGTAGTAAAACAGGAGGTGGAGGCTACACCTTC
CASSKTGGGGYTF
>TRBV7-2|TRBD1|TRBJ2-7|-
TGTGCCAGCAGCTTACTAGGACAGGTTCCCTACGAGCAGTACTTC
CASSLLGQVPYEQYF
>TRBV14|TRBD1|TRBJ2-7|-
TGTGCCAGCAGCCGAGACGGGACAGCCTACGAGCAGTACTTC
CASSRDGTAYEQYF
>TRBV5-3|-|TRBJ2-7|-
TGTGCCAGAAGCCCTTTATTTTTGCGATTTGACGAGCAGTACTTC
CARSPLFLRFDEQYF
>TRBV5-1|-|TRBJ2-7|-
TGCGCCAGCAGCTTAGCTTCGAGAGTCTCCGAGCAGTACTTC
CASSLASRVSEQYF
>TRBV19|-|TRBJ1-1|-
TGTGCCAGTCCCAACAGGGAAGGCACTGAAGCTTTCTTT
CASPNREGTEAFF
>TRBV5-4|TRBD1|TRBJ1-2|few
TGTGCCAGCAGCTCGGGACAGGGGATCGGCTACACCTTC
CASSSGQGIGYTF
>TRBV18|-|TRBJ2-7|-
TGTGCCAGCTCACCAACGAGGGGTATCGACGAGCAGTACTTC
CASSPTRGIDEQYF
>TRBV4-1|TRBD2|TRBJ2-2|few
TGCGCCAGCAGCCAGGGACTAGCGGGAGGGTACACCGGGGAGCTGTTTTTT
CASSQGLAGGYTGELFF
>TRBV19|-|TRBJ1-5|-
TGTGCCAGCAACAAAGACTATGTGAGCAATCAGCCCCAGCATTTT
CASNKDYVSNQPQHF
>TRBV6-1|-|TRBJ1-1|-
TGTGCCAGCAGTGCTCGGGGAGGAACTGAAGCTTTCTTT
CASSARGGTEAFF
>TRBV5-1|-|TRBJ2-3|few
TGCGCCAGCAGCTTGTCGACGGTTAGCACAGATACGCAGTATTTT
CASSLSTVSTDTQYF
>TRBV5-4|-|TRBJ2-1|-
TGTGCCAGCAGCCCCTCGAGCCTCGATGAGCAGTTCTTC
CASSPSSLDEQFF
>TRBV29-1|TRBD1|TRBJ2-7|-
TGCAGCGTTCGGGACAGGGGCTTATCCTACGAGCAGTACTTC
CSVRDRGLSYEQYF
>TRBV20-1|-|TRBJ2-1|-
TGCAGTGCTAGACGCAATGAGCAGTTCTTC
CSARRNEQFF
>TRBV27|TRBD2|TRBJ2-1|-
TGTGCCAGCAGTTTCGTGGGACTAGCGGAGGATGAGCAGTTCTTC
CASSFVGLAEDEQFF
>TRBV10-3|-|TRBJ2-7|-
TGTGCCATCCGAAGGGACGGCTCCTACGAGCAGTACTTC
CAIRRDGSYEQYF
>TRBV4-1|TRBD2|TRBJ2-7|-
TGCGCCAGCAGCCAAGATGGAGCTAGCGGGGGGAGAGAGTACTTC
CASSQDGASGGREYF
>TRBV5-1|-|TRBJ1-5|-
TGCGCCAGCAGCTTAACCCCTGGGGGCAATCAGCCCCAGCATTTT
CASSLTPGGNQPQHF
>TRBV5-1|-|TRBJ2-3|-
TGCGCCAGCAGATTCCGGGGGGCGGTGGCAGATACGCAGTATTTT
CASRFRGAVADTQYF
>TRBV28|TRBD2|TRBJ2-1|once
TGTGCCAGCAGTTTTACTAGCGGGAGACCGGGGTCCTACAATGAGCAGTTCTTC
CASSFTSGRPGSYNEQFF
>TRBV29-1|-|TRBJ1-2|-
TGCAGCGTAAAACGACAATTTGGCTACACCTTC
CSVKRQFGYTF